The 9 T cell receptor beta chains presented below share a single source sample, sequenced in a study of T cells in Graves' hyperthyroidism and ophthalmopathy. Amplification of TCR beta CDR3 regions was performed using RNA transcripts as template. Primed by the HTBI set, a first-round RT-PCR was run on the TCR CDR3. TCRdb re-called the multiplex PCR reads with MiXCR, one entry per CDR3 protein. Here the sample spans 350,000 to 450,000 distinct CDR3 sequences, over 12% being singletons. Sequencing input: blood. These receptors originate from a man in his fifties with Graves' ophthalmopathy.

Worth noting for this clonotype: A much larger clone is a single base away; this may be a read error. The V gene is TRBV6-1, the J gene TRBJ1-4; TRBD1 aligns across 7 bases. J lost 5 bases, V lost 5 bases, and 2 bases had no gene match. The CDR3 covers 13 residues. CDR1 is MNHNS, CDR2 SASEGT, per germline. DNA of the CDR3: TGTGCCAGCAGTAGGGACAGAAATGAAAAACTGTTTTTT. It translates to CASSRDRNEKLFF.

This clonotype was picked up many times. V usage is TRBV5-1 and J usage is TRBJ1-2; D not certain. Between the trimmed V and J ends, which lost 0 bases and 2 bases, there was a span of 8 bases. This CDR3 comprises 14 residues. Germline lookup yields CDR1 SGHRS and CDR2 YFSETQ. CDR3 in amino acids: CASSLDSPNYGYTF. The CDR3 DNA reads TGCGCCAGCAGCTTGGACAGTCCAAACTATGGCTACACCTTC.

This clonotype was seen more than once but under ten times. V is TRBV18 and J is TRBJ2-6; D gene uncertain. The CDR3 has 16 amino acids. Germline lookup yields CDR1 KGHSH and CDR2 LQKENI. The ends were cut back, 2 bases at V and 1 base at J, with 9 bases in the middle. The CDR3 DNA follows: TGTGCCAGCTCACCATCGATCGGGTCTGGGGCCAACGTCCTGACTTTC. Protein: CASSPSIGSGANVLTF. The full variable domain, in which reference TRBV18 and TRBJ2-6 provide the parts outside the CDR3, is NAGVMQNPRHLVRRRGQEARLRCSPMKGHSHVYWYRQLPEEGLKFMVYLQKENIIDESGMPKERFSAEFPKEGPSILRIQQVVRGDSAAYFCASSPSIGSGANVLTFGAGSRLTVL.

This clonotype was seen many times. This chain links TRBV18 with TRBJ2-3; tentatively, D is TRBD2 (5 bases). Trimming removed 3 bases from V and 2 bases from J, with 9 bases in between. CDR1 is KGHSH and CDR2 is LQKENI in the germline V gene. The CDR3 length is 14 residues. CDR3 DNA: TGTGCCAGCTCACCCGCGACTAACACAGATACGCAGTATTTT. Translation: CASSPATNTDTQYF. Full variable domain (rest looked up from reference TRBV18 and TRBJ2-3): NAGVMQNPRHLVRRRGQEARLRCSPMKGHSHVYWYRQLPEEGLKFMVYLQKENIIDESGMPKERFSAEFPKEGPSILRIQQVVRGDSAAYFCASSPATNTDTQYFGPGTRLTVL.

The V call is TRBV29-1, the J call TRBJ2-1; D may be TRBD1 (6 bases). V gave up 8 bases and J gave up 5 bases, with 22 bases separating them. CDR3 length equals 15 residues. Germline lookup yields CDR1 SQVTM and CDR2 ANQGSEA. The CDR3 sequence: CSYADVRGNDNEQFF. The CDR3 DNA is TGCAGCTACGCGGACGTTAGGGGGAACGACAATGAGCAGTTCTTC.

This clonotype was recorded many times. Its ends do not fully match the called genes, so a read error is possible. The chain carries TRBV5-1 and TRBJ2-3, with TRBD2 matching over 14 bases. Germline loops: CDR1 SGHRS, CDR2 YFSETQ. The CDR3 covers 16 residues. In nucleotides, the CDR3 is TGCGCCAGCAGGCCAAGACTAGCGGGAGGGACAGATGCGCAGTATTTT. Translation gives CASRPRLAGGTDAQYF.

This clonotype was found many times. A read error may produce the germline difference seen at one junction end. The V call is TRBV5-1, the J call TRBJ2-5; D may be TRBD1 (6 bases). Germline CDR1 SGHRS, CDR2 YFSETQ. This CDR3 is built from 13 residues. The CDR3 spells CASSRGQQETQYF. Here the CDR3 DNA reads TGTGCCAGCAGCCGAGGACAGCAAGAGACCCAGTACTTC.

The sample holds a few counts of this clonotype. The chain has TRBV7-9 and TRBJ2-3; perhaps TRBD2 as D (6 bases). Germline V gene lookup returns CDR1 SEHNR and CDR2 FQNEAQ (reference sequence). The V end was cut by 2 bases, the J end by 3 bases, with 21 bases between. This CDR3 has 18 residues. The CDR3 reads CASSLRSGQLGGTDTQYF. In DNA, the CDR3 is TGTGCCAGCAGCTTAAGGAGCGGACAATTAGGAGGGACAGATACGCAGTATTTT. Drawing the rest from reference TRBV7-9 and TRBJ2-3, the complete variable domain is DTGVSQNPRHKITKRGQNVTFRCDPISEHNRLYWYRQTLGQGPEFLTYFQNEAQLEKSRLLSDRFSAERPKGSFSTLEIQRTEQGDSAMYLCASSLRSGQLGGTDTQYFGPGTRLTVL.

This clonotype has a count of ten or more. The V call is TRBV11-2, the J call TRBJ1-2, with D uncertain. Germline CDR1 reads SGHAT; CDR2 reads FQNNGV. Trimming removed 3 bases at V and 0 bases at J, with 11 bases between. The CDR3 runs 15 residues. CDR3 sequence (DNA): TGTGCCAGCAGCTTGAGAATGCTTTCTAACTATGGCTACACCTTC. Amino acid sequence: CASSLRMLSNYGYTF.